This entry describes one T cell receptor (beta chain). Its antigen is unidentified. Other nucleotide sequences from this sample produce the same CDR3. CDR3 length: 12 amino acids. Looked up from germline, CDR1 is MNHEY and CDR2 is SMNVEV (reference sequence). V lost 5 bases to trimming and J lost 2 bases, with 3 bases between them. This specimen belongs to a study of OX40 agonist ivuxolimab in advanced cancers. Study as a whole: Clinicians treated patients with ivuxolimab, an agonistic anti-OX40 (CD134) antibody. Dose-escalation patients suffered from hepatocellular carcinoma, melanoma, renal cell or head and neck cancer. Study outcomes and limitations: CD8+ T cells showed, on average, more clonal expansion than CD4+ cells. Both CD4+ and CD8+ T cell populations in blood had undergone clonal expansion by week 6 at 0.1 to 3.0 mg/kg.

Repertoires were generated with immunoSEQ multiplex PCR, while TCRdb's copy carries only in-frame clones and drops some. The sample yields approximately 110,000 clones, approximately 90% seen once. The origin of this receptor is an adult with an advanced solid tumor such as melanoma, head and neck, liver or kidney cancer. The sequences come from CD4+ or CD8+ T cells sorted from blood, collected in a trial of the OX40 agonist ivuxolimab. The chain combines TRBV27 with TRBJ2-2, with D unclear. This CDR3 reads CASSPNTGELFF. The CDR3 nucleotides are TGTGCCAGCAGTCCAAACACCGGGGAGCTGTTTTTT.